These T cell receptor beta chains were read from a single sample in a study of blood T cell repertoires in COVID-19. Sequencing used immunoSEQ multiplex PCR; TCRdb keeps in-frame clones, though not all of them. The sample records 35,000 to 50,000 clones, approximately 70% being singletons. Sequenced sample: peripheral blood. All receptors derive from an elderly man with acute or convalescent COVID-19. The conserved cysteine and the conserved F or W are not part of the CDR3 here. Fields, in order: V gene, clone size, CDR3 length, J gene, CDR3 protein. Size values are once, few and many counts, or a class for expanded clones, and some rows have none.

V gene: TRBV7-2; clone size: many; CDR3 length: 13; J gene: TRBJ2-7; CDR3 protein: ASSLGLGLEHEQY
V gene: TRBV27; clone size: NA; CDR3 length: 17; J gene: TRBJ2-6; CDR3 protein: ASSLLAGGVFSGANVLT
V gene: TRBV12-3/TRBV12-4; clone size: once; CDR3 length: 11; J gene: TRBJ2-7; CDR3 protein: ASRIAGSHEQY
V gene: TRBV11-3; clone size: NA; CDR3 length: 13; J gene: TRBJ2-3; CDR3 protein: ASSLGTSGTDTQY
V gene: TRBV2; clone size: NA; CDR3 length: 12; J gene: TRBJ2-5; CDR3 protein: ASSAHRTRETQY
V gene: TRBV7-2; clone size: NA; CDR3 length: 12; J gene: TRBJ2-1; CDR3 protein: ASTLTHSYNEQF
V gene: TRBV7-2; clone size: NA; CDR3 length: 12; J gene: TRBJ2-7; CDR3 protein: ASSLDFSTGTPD
V gene: TRBV18; clone size: NA; CDR3 length: 15; J gene: TRBJ2-6; CDR3 protein: ASSPAGQGSGANVLT
V gene: TRBV6-6; clone size: NA; CDR3 length: 13; J gene: TRBJ1-5; CDR3 protein: ASSYPGQGNQPQH
V gene: TRBV6-5; clone size: NA; CDR3 length: 12; J gene: TRBJ2-5; CDR3 protein: ASSSGLLQETQY
V gene: TRBV19; clone size: NA; CDR3 length: 13; J gene: TRBJ2-7; CDR3 protein: ASKAGASGSYEQY
V gene: TRBV7-8; clone size: NA; CDR3 length: 9; J gene: TRBJ1-1; CDR3 protein: ASSTNTEAF
V gene: TRBV29-1; clone size: few; CDR3 length: 12; J gene: TRBJ2-1; CDR3 protein: SVTSGSSYNEQF
V gene: TRBV6-4; clone size: few; CDR3 length: 14; J gene: TRBJ1-5; CDR3 protein: ASSPGTGGLGQPQH
V gene: TRBV28; clone size: NA; CDR3 length: 13; J gene: TRBJ1-5; CDR3 protein: ASITGGLSNQPQH
V gene: TRBV24-1; clone size: NA; CDR3 length: 13; J gene: TRBJ2-3; CDR3 protein: ATSDPGTSVDTQY
V gene: TRBV18; clone size: NA; CDR3 length: 11; J gene: TRBJ2-3; CDR3 protein: ASSVSPTDTQY
V gene: TRBV7-3; clone size: NA; CDR3 length: 12; J gene: TRBJ2-1; CDR3 protein: ASRGLAGANEQF
V gene: TRBV6-5; clone size: NA; CDR3 length: 12; J gene: TRBJ1-5; CDR3 protein: ASSYLNSNQPQH
V gene: TRBV6-1; clone size: NA; CDR3 length: 16; J gene: TRBJ2-3; CDR3 protein: ASSGSGRVRSPTDTQY
V gene: TRBV23-1; clone size: NA; CDR3 length: 15; J gene: TRBJ2-6; CDR3 protein: ASSQQGLSLGANVLT
V gene: TRBV5-4; clone size: NA; CDR3 length: 11; J gene: TRBJ2-1; CDR3 protein: ASSYLGAGEQF
V gene: TRBV27; clone size: NA; CDR3 length: 13; J gene: TRBJ1-3; CDR3 protein: ASTSLGASGNTIY
V gene: TRBV27; clone size: few; CDR3 length: 13; J gene: TRBJ2-7; CDR3 protein: ASSPGDFLSYEQY
V gene: TRBV6-6; clone size: NA; CDR3 length: 13; J gene: TRBJ2-7; CDR3 protein: ASSLLGQAPYEQY
V gene: TRBV5-1; clone size: few; CDR3 length: 14; J gene: TRBJ2-5; CDR3 protein: ASSASPGQGGETQY
V gene: TRBV7-2; clone size: NA; CDR3 length: 10; J gene: TRBJ2-7; CDR3 protein: ASSLTSYEQY